This record covers a single T cell receptor beta chain. Antigen: not known. The data stem from a study of Ad26.COV2.S vaccination and SARS-CoV-2 variants. Study conclusions and caveats: Greater spike-specific TCR breadth was seen in vaccine recipients than in placebo recipients. After vaccination, substantial breadth of spike-specific CD8+ and CD4+ responses was reported.

The V end lost 0 bases, the J end lost 4 bases, and 13 bases lay between the germline ends. The CDR3 runs to 15 residues. Germline V gene data show CDR1 as SGHTS and CDR2 as YDEGEE. Sequenced by immunoSEQ multiplex PCR; TCRdb stores in-frame clones only, minus some. The sample includes just over 350,000 clones, about 91% of them seen just once. The chain carries TRBV5-8 and TRBJ1-2, with D tentatively TRBD1 (5 bases). The clonotype originates from a human donor who had recovered from COVID-19. Sequencing was performed on peripheral blood, taken after recovery from COVID-19. CDR3 DNA sequence: TGTGCCAGCAGCTTGGCTGTGGGACGGCGCTATGGCTACACCTTC. Translated: CASSLAVGRRYGYTF.